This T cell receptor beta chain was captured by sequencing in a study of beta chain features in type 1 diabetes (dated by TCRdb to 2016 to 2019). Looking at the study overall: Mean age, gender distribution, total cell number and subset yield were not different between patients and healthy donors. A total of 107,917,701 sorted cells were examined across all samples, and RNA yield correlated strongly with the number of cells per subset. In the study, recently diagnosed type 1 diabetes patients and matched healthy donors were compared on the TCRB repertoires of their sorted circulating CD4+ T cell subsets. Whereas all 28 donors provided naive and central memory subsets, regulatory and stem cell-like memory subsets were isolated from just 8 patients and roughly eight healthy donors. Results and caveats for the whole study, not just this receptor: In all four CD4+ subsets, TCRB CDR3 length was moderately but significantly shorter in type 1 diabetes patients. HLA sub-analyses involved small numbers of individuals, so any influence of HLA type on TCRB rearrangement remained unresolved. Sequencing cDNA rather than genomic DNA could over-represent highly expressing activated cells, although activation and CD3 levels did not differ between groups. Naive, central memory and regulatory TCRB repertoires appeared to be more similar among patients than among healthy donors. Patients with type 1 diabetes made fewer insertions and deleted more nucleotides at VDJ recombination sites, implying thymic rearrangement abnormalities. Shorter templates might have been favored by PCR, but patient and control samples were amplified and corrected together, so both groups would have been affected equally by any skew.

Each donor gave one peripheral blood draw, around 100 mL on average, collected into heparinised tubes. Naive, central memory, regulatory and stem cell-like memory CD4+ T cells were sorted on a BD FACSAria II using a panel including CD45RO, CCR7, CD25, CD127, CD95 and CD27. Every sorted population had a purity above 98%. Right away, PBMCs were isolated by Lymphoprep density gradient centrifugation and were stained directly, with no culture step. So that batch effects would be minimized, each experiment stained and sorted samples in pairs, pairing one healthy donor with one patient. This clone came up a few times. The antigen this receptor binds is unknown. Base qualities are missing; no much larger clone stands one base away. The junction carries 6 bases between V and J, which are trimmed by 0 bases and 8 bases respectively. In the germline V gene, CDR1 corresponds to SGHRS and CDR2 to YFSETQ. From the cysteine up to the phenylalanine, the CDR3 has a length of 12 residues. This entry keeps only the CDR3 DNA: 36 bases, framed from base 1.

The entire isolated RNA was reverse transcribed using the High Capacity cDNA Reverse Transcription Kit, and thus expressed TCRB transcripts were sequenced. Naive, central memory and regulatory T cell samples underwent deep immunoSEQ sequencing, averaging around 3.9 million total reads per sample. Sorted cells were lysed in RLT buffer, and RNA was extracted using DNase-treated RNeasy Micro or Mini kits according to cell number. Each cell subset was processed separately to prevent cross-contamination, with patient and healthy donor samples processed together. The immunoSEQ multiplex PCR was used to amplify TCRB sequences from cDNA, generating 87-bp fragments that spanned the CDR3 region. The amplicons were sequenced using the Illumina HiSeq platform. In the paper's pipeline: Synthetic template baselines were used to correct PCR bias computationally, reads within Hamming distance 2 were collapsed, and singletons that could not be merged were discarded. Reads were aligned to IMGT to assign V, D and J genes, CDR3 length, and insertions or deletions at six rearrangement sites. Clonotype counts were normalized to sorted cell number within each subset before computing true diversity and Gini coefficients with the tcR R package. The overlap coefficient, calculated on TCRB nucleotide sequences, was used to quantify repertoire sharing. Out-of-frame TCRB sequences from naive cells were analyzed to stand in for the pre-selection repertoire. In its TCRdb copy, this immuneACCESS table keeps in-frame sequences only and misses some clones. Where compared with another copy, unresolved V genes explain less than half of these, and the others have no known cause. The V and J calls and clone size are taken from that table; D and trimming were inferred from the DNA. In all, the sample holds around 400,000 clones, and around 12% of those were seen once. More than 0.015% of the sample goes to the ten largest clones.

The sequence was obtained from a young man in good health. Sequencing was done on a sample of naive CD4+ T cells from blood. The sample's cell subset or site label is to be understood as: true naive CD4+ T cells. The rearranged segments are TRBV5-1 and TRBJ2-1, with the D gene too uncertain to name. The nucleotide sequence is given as TGCGCCAGCAGCTTGGCCTTTGATGAGCAGTTCTTC. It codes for CASSLAFDEQFF.